The 16 T cell receptor beta chains in this list originate from one sample, sequenced in a study of blood T cell repertoires in COVID-19. Clones were sequenced by immunoSEQ multiplex PCR, and TCRdb holds only the in-frame ones, with some missing. The sample includes more than 100,000 clones, approximately 84% of them seen just once. Sequenced input: peripheral blood. These receptors originate from a woman under 40 who had recovered from COVID-19.

The CDR3 DNA reads TGTGCCTGGAGTGTACTGGACAGGGGCGATTTTTTCTATGGCTACACCTTC. Protein sequence: CAWSVLDRGDFFYGYTF. V and J are TRBV30 and TRBJ1-2; TRBD1 agrees at 9 bases. Germline trimming cut 0 bases from V and 4 bases from J; bases unmatched to any gene: 12. The CDR3 is made up of 17 amino acids. Germline values: CDR1 GTSNPN, CDR2 SVGIG (reference sequence).

The CDR3 DNA is TGTGCCAGCATCGGCAGGTCGAACACCGGGGAGCTGTTTTTT. Amino acid sequence: CASIGRSNTGELFF. The V gene is TRBV25-1, the J gene TRBJ2-2; D call uncertain. The germline V and J ends were trimmed by 7 bases and 0 bases, with 9 bases remaining between them. The germline CDR1 and CDR2 sequences are MGHDK and SYGVNS. The CDR3 sequence is 14 residues long.

The rearrangement uses TRBV19 and TRBJ2-4; 8 bases fit TRBD1. This CDR3 contains 15 residues. Losses at the gene ends were 7 bases for V and 8 bases for J; bases not matched to a gene: 13. Germline assignment: CDR1 LNHDA and CDR2 SQIVND (reference sequence). For the CDR3, the DNA is TGTGCCAGTACCAATCCCGACAGGGGCCATTACATTCAGTACTTC. This codes for CASTNPDRGHYIQYF.

The gene calls are TRBV25-1 and TRBJ2-2, with D possibly being TRBD1 (5 bases). V was pared by 2 bases and J by 6 bases, with 19 bases between. The CDR3 loop spans 17 amino acids. CDR1 and CDR2 (germline): MGHDK, SYGVNS. CDR3 sequence (DNA): TGTGCCAGCAGTGAAATTGGCCGGGCGCAGGGTCCCGGGGAGCTGTTTTTT. It translates to CASSEIGRAQGPGELFF.

Here the CDR3 DNA reads TGTGCCAGCAGTTTCTCCTACACCGGGGAGCTGTTTTTT. It codes for CASSFSYTGELFF. This chain connects TRBV12-3 or TRBV12-4 to TRBJ2-2; D remains unclear. Trimming took off 3 bases at V and 3 bases at J, with 5 bases between the two ends. The CDR3 runs 13 residues.

The chain combines TRBV27 with TRBJ2-1; D may be TRBD2 (6 bases). The germline CDR1 and CDR2 sequences are MNHEY and SMNVEV (reference sequence). Between the trimmed V and J ends, which lost 6 bases and 6 bases, there was a span of 15 bases. The CDR3 sequence is 14 residues long. The CDR3 protein is CASSPGLKGNEQFF. In DNA, the CDR3 is TGTGCCAGCAGCCCGGGACTTAAGGGCAATGAGCAGTTCTTC.

The J gene is TRBJ2-1, the V gene TRBV18; the D gene is possibly TRBD2 (5 bases). The CDR3 is 16 amino acids. V lost 2 bases, J lost 0 bases, and 11 bases lay in between. Germline V lookup: CDR1 KGHSH, CDR2 LQKENI. The CDR3 sequence is CASSPAAGSSYNEQFF. The CDR3 DNA follows: TGTGCCAGCTCACCAGCCGCGGGTAGCTCCTACAATGAGCAGTTCTTC.

This chain uses TRBV3-1 (or the pseudogene TRBV3-2) with TRBJ2-5, with D possibly matching TRBD1 (5 bases). Looked up from germline, CDR1 is LGHDT and CDR2 is YNNKEL (reference sequence). Trimming removed 2 bases from V and 5 bases from J, with 18 bases in between. CDR3 size: 16 residues. The CDR3 DNA follows: TGTGCCAGCAGCCAAAAAACGATAGGGGTAGGGGAGACCCAGTACTTC. Encoded protein: CASSQKTIGVGETQYF.

The sample holds one count of this clone. The chain employs TRBV29-1 and TRBJ1-2, with unresolved D. The CDR3 is made up of 12 amino acids. Looked up from germline, CDR1 is SQVTM and CDR2 is ANQGSEA. Trimming took off 3 bases at V and 2 bases at J, with 7 bases between the two ends. Here the CDR3 DNA reads TGCAGCGTTGATAGAGGGAACTATGGCTACACCTTC. It translates to CSVDRGNYGYTF.

Comment on this clone: The junction shows a germline mismatch at one end, possibly a read error. The chain joins TRBV2 to TRBJ1-5; TRBD1 might be the D (5 bases). Germline V gives CDR1 SNHLY, CDR2 FYNNEI. This CDR3 contains 13 residues. In nucleotides, the CDR3 is TGTGCAAGCACCAGGGAGGTCAATCAGCCCCAGCATTTT. Translation: CASTREVNQPQHF.

The genes are TRBV5-4 and TRBJ2-7; 14 bases agree with TRBD2. J gave up 7 bases and V 4 bases, and 16 bases lay outside the gene matches. The CDR3 is made up of 18 amino acids. From germline, CDR1 is SGHNT and CDR2 YYREEE (reference sequence). The CDR3 sequence is CASSSPGLAGARLREQYF. The CDR3 coding sequence is TGTGCCAGCAGCAGCCCGGGACTAGCGGGGGCCCGCTTGAGGGAGCAGTACTTC.

The genes are TRBV5-4 and TRBJ2-1; 9 nucleotides align to TRBD2. Trimming at V came to 3 bases and at J to 6 bases, leaving 10 bases not matched to a gene. Germline CDR1 reads SGHNT; CDR2 reads YYREEE (reference sequence). The length of the CDR3 is 16 residues. The CDR3: CASSSDPGLASNEQFF. DNA of the CDR3: TGTGCCAGCAGCTCCGACCCGGGACTAGCTTCCAATGAGCAGTTCTTC.

This chain joins TRBV27 and TRBJ1-1; no clear D. Germline CDR1 MNHEY, CDR2 SMNVEV (reference sequence). The V end was cut by 3 bases, the J end by 7 bases, with 15 bases between. The CDR3 length is 14 residues. Here the CDR3 DNA reads TGTGCCAGCAGTTTTCGGGTCCCGGTTGGTGAAGCTTTCTTT. This codes for CASSFRVPVGEAFF.

The chain carries TRBV18 and TRBJ1-1; D is perhaps TRBD1 (6 bases). There are 17 residues in the CDR3. CDR1 and CDR2 (germline): KGHSH, LQKENI. Trimming removed 0 bases from V and 0 bases from J, with 14 bases in between. The CDR3 spells CASSPPRSGDMNTEAFF. The DNA for the CDR3 is TGTGCCAGCTCACCACCACGCTCAGGGGATATGAACACTGAAGCTTTCTTT.

This chain joins TRBV3-1 (or the pseudogene TRBV3-2) and TRBJ1-5, with 9 bases lining up with TRBD1. After removal of 3 bases from V and 7 bases from J, the junction contained 7 bases not matched to a gene. This CDR3 contains 15 residues. Germline CDR1 LGHDT, CDR2 YNNKEL (reference sequence). CDR3 loop: CASSQNRGPRQPQHF. CDR3 coding DNA: TGTGCCAGCAGCCAGAACAGGGGGCCCCGCCAGCCCCAGCATTTT.

This clone was seen only a few times. The rearrangement joins TRBV2 to TRBJ1-1, with 7 bases fitting TRBD1. This CDR3 contains 14 residues. After removal of 5 bases from V and 5 bases from J, the junction contained 8 bases not matched to a gene. Germline CDR1 SNHLY, CDR2 FYNNEI. Here the CDR3 DNA reads TGTGCCAGCAGTTATACAGGGGCAGAGACTGAAGCTTTCTTT. Translating it yields CASSYTGAETEAFF. Based on the CDR3 plus reference TRBV2 and TRBJ1-1, the full variable domain is EPEVTQTPSHQVTQMGQEVILRCVPISNHLYFYWYRQILGQKVEFLVSFYNNEISEKSEIFDDQFSVERPDGSNFTLKIRSTKLEDSAMYFCASSYTGAETEAFFGQGTRLTVV.